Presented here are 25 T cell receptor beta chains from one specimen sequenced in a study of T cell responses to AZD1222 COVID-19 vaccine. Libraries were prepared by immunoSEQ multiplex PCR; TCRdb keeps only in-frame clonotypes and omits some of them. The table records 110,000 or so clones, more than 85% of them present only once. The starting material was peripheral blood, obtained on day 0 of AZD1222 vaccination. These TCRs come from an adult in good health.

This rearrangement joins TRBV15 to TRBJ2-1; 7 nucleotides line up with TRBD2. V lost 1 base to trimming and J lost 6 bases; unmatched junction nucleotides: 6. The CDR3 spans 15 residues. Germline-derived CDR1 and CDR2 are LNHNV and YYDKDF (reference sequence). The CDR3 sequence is CATSRGLARSNEQFF. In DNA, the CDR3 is TGTGCCACCAGCAGAGGACTAGCAAGGAGCAATGAGCAGTTCTTC.

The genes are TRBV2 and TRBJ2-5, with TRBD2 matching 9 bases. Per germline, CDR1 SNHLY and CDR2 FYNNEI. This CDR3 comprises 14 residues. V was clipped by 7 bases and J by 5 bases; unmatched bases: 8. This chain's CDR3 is CASTPAGGYETQYF. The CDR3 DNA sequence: TGTGCCAGCACCCCGGCGGGGGGGTATGAGACCCAGTACTTC.

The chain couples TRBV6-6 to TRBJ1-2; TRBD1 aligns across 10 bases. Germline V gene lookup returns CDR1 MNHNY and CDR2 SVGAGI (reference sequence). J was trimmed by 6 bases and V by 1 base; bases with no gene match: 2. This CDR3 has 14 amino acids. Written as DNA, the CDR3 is TGTGCCAGCAGTTACTTTGGGACAGGGGATGGCTACACCTTC. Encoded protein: CASSYFGTGDGYTF.

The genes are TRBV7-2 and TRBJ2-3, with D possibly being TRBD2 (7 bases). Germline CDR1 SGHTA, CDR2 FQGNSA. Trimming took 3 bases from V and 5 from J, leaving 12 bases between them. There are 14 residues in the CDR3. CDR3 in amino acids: CASSFRGGVDTQYF. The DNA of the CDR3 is TGTGCCAGCAGCTTCAGGGGAGGGGTAGATACGCAGTATTTT.

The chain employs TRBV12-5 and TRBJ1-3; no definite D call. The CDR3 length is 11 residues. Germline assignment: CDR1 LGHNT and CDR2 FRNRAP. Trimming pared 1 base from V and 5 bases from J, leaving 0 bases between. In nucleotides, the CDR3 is TGTGCTAGTGGTTTGGGAAACACCATATATTTT. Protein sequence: CASGLGNTIYF. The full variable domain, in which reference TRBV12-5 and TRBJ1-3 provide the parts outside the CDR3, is DARVTQTPRHKVTEMGQEVTMRCQPILGHNTVFWYRQTMMQGLELLAYFRNRAPLDDSGMPKDRFSAEMPDATLATLKIQPSEPRDSAVYFCASGLGNTIYFGEGSWLTVV.

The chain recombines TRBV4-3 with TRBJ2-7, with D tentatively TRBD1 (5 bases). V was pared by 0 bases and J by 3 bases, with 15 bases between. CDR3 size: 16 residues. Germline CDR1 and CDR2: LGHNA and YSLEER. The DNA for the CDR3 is TGCGCCAGCAGCCAAGATAAGATCGCAGGGCTCTACGAGCAGTACTTC. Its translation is CASSQDKIAGLYEQYF.

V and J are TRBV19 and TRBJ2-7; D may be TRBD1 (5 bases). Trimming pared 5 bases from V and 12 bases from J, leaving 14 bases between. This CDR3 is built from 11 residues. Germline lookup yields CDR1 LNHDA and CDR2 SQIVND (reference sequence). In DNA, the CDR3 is TGTGCCAGTAGTTTCAAGGACACCACGTACTTC. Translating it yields CASSFKDTTYF.

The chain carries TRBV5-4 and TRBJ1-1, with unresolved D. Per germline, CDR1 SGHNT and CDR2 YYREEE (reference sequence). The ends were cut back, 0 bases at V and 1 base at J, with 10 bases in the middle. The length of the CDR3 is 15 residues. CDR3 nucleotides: TGTGCCAGCAGCTTGGGCATGAAGAGGAACACTGAAGCTTTCTTT. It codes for CASSLGMKRNTEAFF.

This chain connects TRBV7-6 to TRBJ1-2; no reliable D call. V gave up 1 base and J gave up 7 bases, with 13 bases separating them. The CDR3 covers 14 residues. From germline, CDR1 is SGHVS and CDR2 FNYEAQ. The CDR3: CASSLVPGSGGYTF. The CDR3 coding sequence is TGTGCCAGCAGCTTAGTCCCGGGATCGGGTGGCTACACCTTC. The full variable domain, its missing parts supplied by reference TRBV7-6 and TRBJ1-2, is GAGVSQSPRYKVTKRGQDVALRCDPISGHVSLYWYRQALGQGPEFLTYFNYEAQQDKSGLPNDRFSAERPEGSISTLTIQRTEQRDSAMYRCASSLVPGSGGYTFGSGTRLTVV.

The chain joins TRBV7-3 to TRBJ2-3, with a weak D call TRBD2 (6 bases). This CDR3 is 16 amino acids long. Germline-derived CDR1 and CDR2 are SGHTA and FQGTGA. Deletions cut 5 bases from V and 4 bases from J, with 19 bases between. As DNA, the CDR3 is TGTGCCAGCAGCCGGGGCGGAGGGTTGAGTGCAGATACGCAGTATTTT. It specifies CASSRGGGLSADTQYF.

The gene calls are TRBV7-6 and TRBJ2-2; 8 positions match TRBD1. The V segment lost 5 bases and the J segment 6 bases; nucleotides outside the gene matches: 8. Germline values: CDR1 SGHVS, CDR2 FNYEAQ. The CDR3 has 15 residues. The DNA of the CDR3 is TGTGCCAGCAGCGACACAGGGGGAGGATCCGGGGAGCTGTTTTTT. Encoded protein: CASSDTGGGSGELFF. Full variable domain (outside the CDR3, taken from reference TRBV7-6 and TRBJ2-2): GAGVSQSPRYKVTKRGQDVALRCDPISGHVSLYWYRQALGQGPEFLTYFNYEAQQDKSGLPNDRFSAERPEGSISTLTIQRTEQRDSAMYRCASSDTGGGSGELFFGEGSRLTVL.

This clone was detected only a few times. The CDR3 DNA reads TGTGCCAGCAGCCGGGGACCGGCGGGGGGTCAGCCCCAGCATTTT. Its translation: CASSRGPAGGQPQHF. V usage is TRBV7-8 and J usage is TRBJ1-5, with a possible D match to TRBD1 (5 bases). CDR1 SGHVS and CDR2 FQNEAQ come from the germline V gene. The V end lost 5 bases, the J end lost 6 bases, and 17 bases lay between the germline ends. The CDR3 runs to 15 residues.

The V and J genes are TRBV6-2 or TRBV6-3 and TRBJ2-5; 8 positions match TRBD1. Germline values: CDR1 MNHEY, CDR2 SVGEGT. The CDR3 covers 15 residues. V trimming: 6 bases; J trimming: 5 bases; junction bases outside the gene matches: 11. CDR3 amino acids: CASRPETGVVETQYF. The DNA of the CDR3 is TGTGCCAGCAGACCTGAGACAGGGGTTGTGGAGACCCAGTACTTC.

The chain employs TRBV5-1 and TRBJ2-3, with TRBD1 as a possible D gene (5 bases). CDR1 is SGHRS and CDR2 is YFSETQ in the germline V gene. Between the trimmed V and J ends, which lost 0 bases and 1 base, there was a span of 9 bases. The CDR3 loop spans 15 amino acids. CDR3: CASSLEDTRTDTQYF. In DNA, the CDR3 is TGCGCCAGCAGCTTGGAGGACACCCGCACAGATACGCAGTATTTT.

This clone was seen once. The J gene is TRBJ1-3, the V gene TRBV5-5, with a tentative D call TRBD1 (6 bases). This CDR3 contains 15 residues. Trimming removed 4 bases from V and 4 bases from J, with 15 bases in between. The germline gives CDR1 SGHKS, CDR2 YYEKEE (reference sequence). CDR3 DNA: TGTGCCAGCAGCCCCAATGACAGGTCGGGAAACACCATATATTTT. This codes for CASSPNDRSGNTIYF.

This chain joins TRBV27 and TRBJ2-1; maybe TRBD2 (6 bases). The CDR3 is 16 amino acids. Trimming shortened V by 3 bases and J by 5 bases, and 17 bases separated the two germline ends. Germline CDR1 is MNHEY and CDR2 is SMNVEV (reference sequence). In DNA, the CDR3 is TGTGCCAGCAGTTTTCGCGGGGCCCGGCAAGACAATGAGCAGTTCTTC. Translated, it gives CASSFRGARQDNEQFF.

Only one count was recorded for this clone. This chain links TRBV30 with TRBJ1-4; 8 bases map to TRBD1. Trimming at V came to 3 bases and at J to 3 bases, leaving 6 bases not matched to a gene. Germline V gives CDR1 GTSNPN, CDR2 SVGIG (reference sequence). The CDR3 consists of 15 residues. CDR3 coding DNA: TGTGCCTGGAGCCCCGGACAGGGAGCTAATGAAAAACTGTTTTTT. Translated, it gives CAWSPGQGANEKLFF.

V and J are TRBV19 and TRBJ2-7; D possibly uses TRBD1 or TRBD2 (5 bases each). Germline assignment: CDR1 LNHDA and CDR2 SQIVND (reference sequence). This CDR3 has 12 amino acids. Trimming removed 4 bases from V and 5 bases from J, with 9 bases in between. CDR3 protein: CASSTGSHEQYF. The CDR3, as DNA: TGTGCCAGTAGTACAGGGAGCCACGAGCAGTACTTC.

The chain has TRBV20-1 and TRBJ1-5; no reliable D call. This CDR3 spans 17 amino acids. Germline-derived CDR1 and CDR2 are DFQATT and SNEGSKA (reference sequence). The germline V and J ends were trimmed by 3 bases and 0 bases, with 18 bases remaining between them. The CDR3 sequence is CSASTPVSGISNQPQHF. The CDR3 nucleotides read TGCAGTGCTAGTACCCCAGTTTCGGGGATTAGCAATCAGCCCCAGCATTTT.

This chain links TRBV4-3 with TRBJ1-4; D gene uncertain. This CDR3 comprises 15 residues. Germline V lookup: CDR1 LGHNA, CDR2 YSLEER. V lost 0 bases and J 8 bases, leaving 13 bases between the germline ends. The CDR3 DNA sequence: TGCGCCAGCAGCCAAGAAGGCGGGGTTTCAGAAAAACTGTTTTTT. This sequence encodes CASSQEGGVSEKLFF.

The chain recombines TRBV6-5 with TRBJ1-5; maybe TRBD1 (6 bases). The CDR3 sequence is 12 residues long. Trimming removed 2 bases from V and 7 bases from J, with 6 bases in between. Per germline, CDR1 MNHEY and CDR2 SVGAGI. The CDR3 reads CASSYQGQPQHF. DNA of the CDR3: TGTGCCAGCAGTTACCAGGGGCAGCCCCAGCATTTT.

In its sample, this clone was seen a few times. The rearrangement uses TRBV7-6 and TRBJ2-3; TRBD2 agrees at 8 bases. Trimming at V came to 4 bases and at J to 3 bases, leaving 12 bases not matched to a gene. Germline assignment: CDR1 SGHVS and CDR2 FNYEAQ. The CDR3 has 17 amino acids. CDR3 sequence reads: CASSWVGRGALTDTQYF. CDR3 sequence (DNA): TGTGCCAGCAGCTGGGTTGGGCGGGGGGCCTTGACAGATACGCAGTATTTT.

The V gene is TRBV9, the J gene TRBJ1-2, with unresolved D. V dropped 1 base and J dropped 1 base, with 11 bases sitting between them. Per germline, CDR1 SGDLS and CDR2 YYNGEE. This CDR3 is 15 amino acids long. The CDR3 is CASSVTVSGNYGYTF. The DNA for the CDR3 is TGTGCCAGCAGCGTAACGGTCTCGGGTAACTATGGCTACACCTTC.

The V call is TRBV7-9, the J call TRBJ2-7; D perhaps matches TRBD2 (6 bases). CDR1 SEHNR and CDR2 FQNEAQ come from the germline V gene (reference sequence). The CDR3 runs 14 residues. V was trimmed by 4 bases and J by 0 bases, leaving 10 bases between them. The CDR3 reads CASSSGLLSYEQYF. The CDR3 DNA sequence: TGTGCCAGCAGCTCGGGACTGCTCTCCTACGAGCAGTACTTC.

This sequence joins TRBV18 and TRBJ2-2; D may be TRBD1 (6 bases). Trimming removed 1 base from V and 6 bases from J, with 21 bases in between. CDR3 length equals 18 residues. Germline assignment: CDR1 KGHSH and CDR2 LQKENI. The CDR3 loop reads CASSPLMFTGSSSGELFF. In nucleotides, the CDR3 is TGTGCCAGCTCACCACTAATGTTTACAGGGAGCTCGTCCGGGGAGCTGTTTTTT. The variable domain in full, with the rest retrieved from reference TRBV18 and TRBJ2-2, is NAGVMQNPRHLVRRRGQEARLRCSPMKGHSHVYWYRQLPEEGLKFMVYLQKENIIDESGMPKERFSAEFPKEGPSILRIQQVVRGDSAAYFCASSPLMFTGSSSGELFFGEGSRLTVL.